This note documents a single T cell receptor (beta chain) sequence. Its cognate antigen is unknown. This specimen comes from a study of cytomegalovirus exposure and HLA in healthy donors. Study-level points and caveats: TCR beta sequences numbering over 15,000 were associated with HLA alleles at 0.05 false discovery rate in a later analysis. In an earlier analysis, most TCR beta V segments were productive about 87% or about 30% of the time. A highly shared variant cluster was judged a likely technical artifact.

The PCR was carried out with 60 Vbeta primers and 13 Jbeta primers. The assay was immunoSEQ multiplex PCR, and TCRdb's table has in-frame clones only and misses some. The table has some 74,000 clones, less than 85% seen once. The TCR originated in a male donor in good health and CMV-seronegative. Input material: PBMCs.

CDR3 in amino acids: CASSLSSLGAEAFF. CDR3 DNA sequence: TGCGCCAGCAGCTTGAGCAGTTTGGGCGCTGAAGCTTTCTTT. The chain joins TRBV5-1 to TRBJ1-1; no reliable D call. This CDR3 spans 14 amino acids. Trimming cost V 1 base and J 6 bases, with 13 bases left between them. CDR1 and CDR2 (germline): SGHRS, YFSETQ.